The rows below give T cell receptor beta chains drawn from one sample of a study of PD-1 blockade in classical Hodgkin lymphoma. Sequencing was performed with immunoSEQ multiplex PCR; in TCRdb, only in-frame clones are kept and a portion is missing. The repertoire has about 110,000 clones, about 92% of them found once; the top ten carry roughly 19%. The source was peripheral blood mononuclear cells (PBMCs), collected before the fourth cycle of nivolumab. The receptors shown here come from a human donor with classical Hodgkin lymphoma. Each CDR3 is given with its conserved first and last residue. A D gene is named only where the DNA matches it firmly. Size is omitted from some rows. Given values are once, few, many or a class for expanded clones.

V gene: TRBV9; D gene: .; CDR3 length: 17; clone size: .; J gene: TRBJ2-7; CDR3 protein: CASSVLPGAQLHDEQYF; CDR3 DNA: TGTGCCAGCAGCGTACTCCCGGGAGCCCAACTACATGACGAGCAGTACTTC
V gene: TRBV9; D gene: .; CDR3 length: 14; clone size: .; J gene: TRBJ2-3; CDR3 protein: CASSFRDSTDTQYF; CDR3 DNA: TGTGCCAGCAGCTTCCGGGACAGCACAGATACGCAGTATTTT
V gene: TRBV15; D gene: .; CDR3 length: 22; clone size: once; J gene: TRBJ2-7; CDR3 protein: CATSRPPDSFDSRNPSKHEQYF; CDR3 DNA: TGTGCCACCAGCAGACCCCCGGACAGTTTTGATAGTCGAAACCCCTCGAAACACGAGCAGTACTTC
V gene: TRBV25-1; D gene: .; CDR3 length: 11; clone size: .; J gene: TRBJ2-7; CDR3 protein: CASSSDYEQYF; CDR3 DNA: TGTGCCAGCAGTTCCGACTACGAGCAGTACTTC
V gene: TRBV6-5; D gene: TRBD2; CDR3 length: 15; clone size: once; J gene: TRBJ2-1; CDR3 protein: CASSLSGTSYNEQFF; CDR3 DNA: TGTGCCAGCAGTCTGAGCGGGACGTCGTACAATGAGCAGTTCTTC
V gene: TRBV6-5; D gene: .; CDR3 length: 15; clone size: .; J gene: TRBJ1-2; CDR3 protein: CASSYSKTGSYGYTF; CDR3 DNA: TGTGCCAGCAGTTACTCGAAAACCGGGTCCTATGGCTACACCTTC
V gene: TRBV4-2; D gene: TRBD1; CDR3 length: 12; clone size: .; J gene: TRBJ1-2; CDR3 protein: CASEGQAYGYTF; CDR3 DNA: TGTGCCAGCGAGGGACAGGCCTATGGCTACACCTTC
V gene: TRBV9; D gene: .; CDR3 length: 14; clone size: .; J gene: TRBJ2-1; CDR3 protein: CASSADVGNNEQFF; CDR3 DNA: TGTGCCAGCAGCGCGGACGTCGGGAACAATGAGCAGTTCTTC
V gene: TRBV10-1; D gene: .; CDR3 length: 13; clone size: once; J gene: TRBJ2-5; CDR3 protein: CASSDNYQETQYF; CDR3 DNA: TGCGCCAGCAGTGATAACTACCAAGAGACCCAGTACTTC
V gene: TRBV19; D gene: .; CDR3 length: 15; clone size: .; J gene: TRBJ1-1; CDR3 protein: CASSITGALNTEAFF; CDR3 DNA: TGTGCCAGTAGTATAACTGGGGCCCTGAACACTGAAGCTTTCTTT
V gene: TRBV6-1; D gene: TRBD1; CDR3 length: 14; clone size: .; J gene: TRBJ1-2; CDR3 protein: CASSALTGAWGYTF; CDR3 DNA: TGTGCCAGCAGTGCCCTAACAGGGGCGTGGGGCTACACCTTC
V gene: TRBV30; D gene: .; CDR3 length: 15; clone size: .; J gene: TRBJ1-6; CDR3 protein: CAWSVLHSYNSPLHF; CDR3 DNA: TGTGCCTGGAGTGTGCTTCACTCCTATAATTCACCCCTCCACTTT
V gene: TRBV7-6; D gene: TRBD2; CDR3 length: 18; clone size: .; J gene: TRBJ2-5; CDR3 protein: CASSRGGLAEGAQETQYF; CDR3 DNA: TGTGCCAGCAGCAGGGGGGGACTAGCGGAGGGGGCCCAAGAGACCCAGTACTTC
V gene: TRBV27; D gene: .; CDR3 length: 13; clone size: .; J gene: TRBJ1-1; CDR3 protein: CASSLTLNTEAFF; CDR3 DNA: TGTGCCAGCAGCCTTACCCTGAACACTGAAGCTTTCTTT
V gene: TRBV5-4; D gene: .; CDR3 length: 16; clone size: .; J gene: TRBJ2-1; CDR3 protein: CASSAAGNVAYNEQFF; CDR3 DNA: TGTGCCAGCAGCGCCGCAGGTAATGTCGCCTACAATGAGCAGTTCTTC
V gene: TRBV4-1; D gene: TRBD2; CDR3 length: 15; clone size: .; J gene: TRBJ2-1; CDR3 protein: CASSQPGGRYNEQFF; CDR3 DNA: TGCGCCAGCAGCCAACCGGGAGGCCGATACAATGAGCAGTTCTTC
V gene: TRBV4-3; D gene: TRBD1; CDR3 length: 15; clone size: .; J gene: TRBJ1-2; CDR3 protein: CASTWYRDRDNGYTF; CDR3 DNA: TGCGCCAGCACTTGGTACCGGGACAGGGATAATGGCTACACCTTC
V gene: TRBV7-9; D gene: .; CDR3 length: 15; clone size: .; J gene: TRBJ1-2; CDR3 protein: CASSLSGRQNYGYTF; CDR3 DNA: TGTGCCAGCAGCTTAAGTGGAAGGCAGAACTATGGCTACACCTTC
V gene: TRBV7-9; D gene: TRBD2; CDR3 length: 16; clone size: .; J gene: TRBJ2-1; CDR3 protein: CASSLALAGARNEQFF; CDR3 DNA: TGTGCCAGCAGCTTAGCCCTAGCGGGAGCTCGGAATGAGCAGTTCTTC
V gene: TRBV11-2; D gene: .; CDR3 length: 16; clone size: .; J gene: TRBJ2-1; CDR3 protein: CASSPLVEGSYNEQFF; CDR3 DNA: TGTGCCAGCAGCCCATTAGTCGAGGGGTCCTACAATGAGCAGTTCTTC
V gene: TRBV6-5; D gene: .; CDR3 length: 14; clone size: .; J gene: TRBJ1-1; CDR3 protein: CASREPGPNTEAFF; CDR3 DNA: TGTGCCAGCCGGGAGCCGGGCCCCAACACTGAAGCTTTCTTT
V gene: TRBV27; D gene: .; CDR3 length: 13; clone size: once; J gene: TRBJ1-2; CDR3 protein: CASSPLSSGGYTF; CDR3 DNA: TGTGCCAGCAGTCCCCTGAGTTCGGGAGGCTACACCTTC
V gene: TRBV19; D gene: .; CDR3 length: 15; clone size: .; J gene: TRBJ1-4; CDR3 protein: CASSTPGRWDEKLFF; CDR3 DNA: TGTGCCAGTAGTACGCCAGGGAGGTGGGATGAAAAACTGTTTTTT
V gene: TRBV4-1; D gene: .; CDR3 length: 15; clone size: .; J gene: TRBJ1-3; CDR3 protein: CASSQSPVSGNTIYF; CDR3 DNA: TGCGCCAGCAGCCAATCGCCGGTCTCTGGAAACACCATATATTTT
V gene: TRBV28; D gene: .; CDR3 length: 14; clone size: .; J gene: TRBJ1-4; CDR3 protein: CASSPGQPNEKLFF; CDR3 DNA: TGTGCCAGCAGTCCAGGACAGCCTAATGAAAAACTGTTTTTT
V gene: TRBV7-7; D gene: .; CDR3 length: 14; clone size: .; J gene: TRBJ2-5; CDR3 protein: CASSLTSDAGTQYF; CDR3 DNA: TGTGCTAGCAGCTTAACTAGTGATGCGGGGACCCAGTACTTC
V gene: TRBV7-9; D gene: .; CDR3 length: 18; clone size: .; J gene: TRBJ2-1; CDR3 protein: CASSVTSRDRSSYNEQFF; CDR3 DNA: TGTGCCAGCAGCGTAACGAGCCGGGACCGAAGCTCCTACAATGAGCAGTTCTTC
V gene: TRBV4-1; D gene: TRBD2; CDR3 length: 18; clone size: .; J gene: TRBJ2-2; CDR3 protein: CASSQEPSGSIGTGELFF; CDR3 DNA: TGCGCCAGCAGCCAAGAGCCTAGCGGGAGTATTGGGACCGGGGAGCTGTTTTTT
V gene: TRBV6-5; D gene: .; CDR3 length: 13; clone size: .; J gene: TRBJ1-4; CDR3 protein: CASTRTTNEKLFF; CDR3 DNA: TGTGCCAGCACGCGAACAACTAATGAAAAACTGTTTTTT
V gene: TRBV6-1; D gene: .; CDR3 length: 13; clone size: many; J gene: TRBJ1-1; CDR3 protein: CASSDLGNTEAFF; CDR3 DNA: TGTGCCAGCAGTGACCTGGGGAACACTGAAGCTTTCTTT
V gene: TRBV14; D gene: .; CDR3 length: 14; clone size: .; J gene: TRBJ2-3; CDR3 protein: CASSLGGSVDTQYF; CDR3 DNA: TGTGCCAGCAGCCTTGGTGGCTCAGTAGATACGCAGTATTTT
V gene: TRBV6-1; D gene: .; CDR3 length: 15; clone size: .; J gene: TRBJ1-5; CDR3 protein: CASSLHTGFDQPQHF; CDR3 DNA: TGTGCCAGCAGTCTACACACAGGGTTCGATCAGCCCCAGCATTTT
V gene: TRBV11-2; D gene: .; CDR3 length: 12; clone size: .; J gene: TRBJ2-7; CDR3 protein: CASSHERGEQYF; CDR3 DNA: TGTGCCAGCAGCCATGAGAGGGGCGAGCAGTACTTC
V gene: TRBV6-5; D gene: .; CDR3 length: 15; clone size: .; J gene: TRBJ2-4; CDR3 protein: CASSYSRGAKNIQYF; CDR3 DNA: TGTGCCAGCAGTTACTCTAGGGGGGCCAAAAACATTCAGTACTTC
V gene: TRBV5-6; D gene: .; CDR3 length: 15; clone size: .; J gene: TRBJ1-1; CDR3 protein: CASSLAGREYTEAFF; CDR3 DNA: TGTGCCAGCAGCTTGGCAGGGAGAGAGTACACTGAAGCTTTCTTT
V gene: TRBV5-1; D gene: .; CDR3 length: 14; clone size: .; J gene: TRBJ1-2; CDR3 protein: CASSLQLGEDGYTF; CDR3 DNA: TGCGCCAGCAGCTTGCAGTTGGGGGAGGATGGCTACACCTTC
V gene: TRBV7-2; D gene: .; CDR3 length: 14; clone size: .; J gene: TRBJ1-2; CDR3 protein: CASSPGRPDYGYTF; CDR3 DNA: TGTGCCAGCAGCCCGGGGAGGCCCGACTATGGCTACACCTTC
V gene: TRBV5-1; D gene: TRBD2; CDR3 length: 18; clone size: .; J gene: TRBJ2-5; CDR3 protein: CASSYLAGGERRIETQYF; CDR3 DNA: TGCGCCAGCAGTTATCTAGCGGGAGGGGAAAGGAGGATAGAGACCCAGTACTTC
V gene: TRBV6-6; D gene: .; CDR3 length: 14; clone size: once; J gene: TRBJ1-1; CDR3 protein: CASSYDSLNTEAFF; CDR3 DNA: TGTGCCAGCAGTTACGACAGCCTGAACACTGAAGCTTTCTTT
V gene: TRBV6-1; D gene: .; CDR3 length: 14; clone size: .; J gene: TRBJ2-7; CDR3 protein: CASSDLGSFYEQYF; CDR3 DNA: TGTGCCAGCAGTGATCTGGGGAGTTTCTACGAGCAGTACTTC
V gene: TRBV15; D gene: TRBD2; CDR3 length: 14; clone size: .; J gene: TRBJ2-5; CDR3 protein: CATSRLAEEETQYF; CDR3 DNA: TGTGCCACCAGCAGACTAGCGGAAGAAGAGACCCAGTACTTC
V gene: TRBV4-3; D gene: .; CDR3 length: 14; clone size: .; J gene: TRBJ2-1; CDR3 protein: CASSQSGFYNEQFF; CDR3 DNA: TGCGCCAGCAGCCAGTCGGGCTTCTACAATGAGCAGTTCTTC
V gene: TRBV7-9; D gene: .; CDR3 length: 16; clone size: .; J gene: TRBJ1-3; CDR3 protein: CASSRPWESSGNTIYF; CDR3 DNA: TGTGCCAGCAGCCGCCCGTGGGAGTCCTCTGGAAACACCATATATTTT
V gene: TRBV10-1; D gene: .; CDR3 length: 15; clone size: .; J gene: TRBJ2-3; CDR3 protein: CASSLVQGEADTQYF; CDR3 DNA: TGCGCCAGCAGCCTCGTACAGGGAGAAGCAGATACGCAGTATTTT
V gene: TRBV5-1; D gene: .; CDR3 length: 14; clone size: .; J gene: TRBJ1-1; CDR3 protein: CASSLIYGEFEAFF; CDR3 DNA: TGCGCCAGCAGCTTAATTTATGGCGAGTTTGAAGCTTTCTTT
V gene: TRBV5-1; D gene: .; CDR3 length: 15; clone size: .; J gene: TRBJ2-7; CDR3 protein: CASSLEGSRIYEQYF; CDR3 DNA: TGCGCCAGCAGCTTGGAGGGTTCCAGGATCTACGAGCAGTACTTC
V gene: TRBV28; D gene: .; CDR3 length: 11; clone size: .; J gene: TRBJ1-2; CDR3 protein: CASSEDSGYTF; CDR3 DNA: TGTGCCAGCAGTGAGGACAGTGGCTACACCTTC
V gene: TRBV19; D gene: .; CDR3 length: 15; clone size: once; J gene: TRBJ1-5; CDR3 protein: CASSLRASSNQPQHF; CDR3 DNA: TGTGCCAGTAGTTTAAGGGCCTCTAGCAATCAGCCCCAGCATTTT
V gene: TRBV6-1; D gene: .; CDR3 length: 14; clone size: once; J gene: TRBJ1-5; CDR3 protein: CASSGNRDLRPQHF; CDR3 DNA: TGTGCCAGCAGTGGCAACAGGGATCTTCGGCCCCAGCATTTT
V gene: TRBV2; D gene: TRBD1; CDR3 length: 14; clone size: .; J gene: TRBJ1-1; CDR3 protein: CASGDGTAITEAFF; CDR3 DNA: TGTGCCAGCGGTGACGGGACAGCTATCACTGAAGCTTTCTTT
V gene: TRBV28; D gene: .; CDR3 length: 12; clone size: .; J gene: TRBJ2-5; CDR3 protein: CASSRGGETQYF; CDR3 DNA: TGTGCCAGCAGTCGAGGAGGAGAGACCCAGTACTTC